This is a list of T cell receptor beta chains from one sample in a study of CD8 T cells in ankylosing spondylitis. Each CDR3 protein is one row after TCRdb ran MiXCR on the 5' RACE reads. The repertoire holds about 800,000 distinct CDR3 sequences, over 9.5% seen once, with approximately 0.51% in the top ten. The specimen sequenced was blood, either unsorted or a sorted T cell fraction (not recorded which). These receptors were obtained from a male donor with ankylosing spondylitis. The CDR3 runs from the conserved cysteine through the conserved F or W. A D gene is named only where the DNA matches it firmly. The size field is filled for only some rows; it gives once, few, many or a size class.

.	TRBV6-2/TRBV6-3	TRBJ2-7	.	CASSARGYEQYF	TGTGCCAGCAGTGCCCGAGGCTACGAGCAGTACTTC
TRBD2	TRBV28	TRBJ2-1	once	CASNRGLADIGEQFF	TGTGCCAGCAACCGGGGACTAGCGGATATAGGGGAGCAGTTCTTC
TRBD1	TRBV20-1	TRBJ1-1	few	CSARDRWTEAFF	TGCAGTGCTAGGGACAGGTGGACTGAAGCTTTCTTT
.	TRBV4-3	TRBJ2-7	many	CASSQDSAGLYF	TGCGCCAGCAGCCAAGACTCCGCAGGCTTATACTTC
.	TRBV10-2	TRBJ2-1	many	CASSESAVSYNEQFF	TGCGCCAGCAGTGAGAGTGCGGTTTCCTACAATGAGCAGTTCTTC
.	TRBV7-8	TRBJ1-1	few	CASSLAGAWNTEAFF	TGTGCCAGCAGCTTAGCCGGGGCGTGGAACACTGAAGCTTTCTTT
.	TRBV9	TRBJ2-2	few	CASSVAAGTQNTGELFF	TGTGCCAGCAGCGTAGCTGCCGGGACACAAAACACCGGGGAGCTGTTTTTT
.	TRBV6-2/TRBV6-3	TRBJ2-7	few	CASSRARYEQYF	TGTGCCAGCAGCCGCGCAAGATACGAGCAGTACTTC
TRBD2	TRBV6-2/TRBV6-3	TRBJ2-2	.	CASTPRGGAGELFF	TGTGCCAGCACCCCTCGTGGGGGGGCCGGGGAGCTGTTTTTT
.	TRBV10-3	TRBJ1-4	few	CAISELTVNEKLFF	TGTGCCATCAGTGAATTGACAGTTAATGAAAAACTGTTTTTT
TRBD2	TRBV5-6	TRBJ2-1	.	CASSSSGRLAGDFYNEQFF	TGTGCCAGCAGCTCCTCCGGAAGACTAGCGGGAGATTTCTACAATGAGCAGTTCTTC
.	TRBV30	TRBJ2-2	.	CAWSVPGELFF	TGTGCCTGGAGTGTACCCGGGGAGCTGTTTTTT
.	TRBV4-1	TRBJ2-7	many	CASSQTTDSAYEQYF	TGCGCCAGCAGCCAAACGACGGACTCGGCCTACGAGCAGTACTTC
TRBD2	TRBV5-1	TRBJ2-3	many	CASSWLAGGGDTQYF	TGCGCCAGCAGCTGGCTAGCGGGGGGAGGAGATACGCAGTATTTT
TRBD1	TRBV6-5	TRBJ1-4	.	CASSYKGTDEKLFF	TGTGCCAGCAGTTACAAGGGGACAGATGAAAAACTGTTTTTT
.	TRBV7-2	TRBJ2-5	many	CASSLSSYQETQYF	TGTGCCAGCAGCTTATCCTCGTACCAAGAGACCCAGTACTTC
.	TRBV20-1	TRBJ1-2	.	CSARHREGVGYTF	TGCAGTGCTAGACACCGGGAAGGGGTTGGCTACACCTTC
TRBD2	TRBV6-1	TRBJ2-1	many	CASSPEVAGGGNEQFF	TGTGCCAGCAGCCCCGAGGTAGCGGGAGGGGGAAATGAGCAGTTCTTC
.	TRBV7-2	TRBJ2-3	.	CASSPDGSQYF	TGTGCCAGCAGCCCGGATGGGTCCCAGTATTTT
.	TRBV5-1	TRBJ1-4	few	CASSWGGRPTNEKLFF	TGCGCCAGCAGCTGGGGTGGCCGCCCAACTAATGAAAAACTGTTTTTT
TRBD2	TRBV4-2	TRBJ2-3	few	CASIGGRGGSTDTQYF	TGTGCCAGCATTGGAGGGCGGGGGGGCAGTACAGATACGCAGTATTTT
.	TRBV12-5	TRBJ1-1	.	CASASGALNTEAFF	TGTGCTAGTGCCTCGGGGGCCTTGAACACTGAAGCTTTCTTT
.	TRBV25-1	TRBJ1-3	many	CASTTGTNSGNTIYF	TGTGCCAGTACCACCGGGACGAACTCTGGAAACACCATATATTTT
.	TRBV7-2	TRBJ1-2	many	CASSLGGQGYGYTF	TGTGCCAGCAGCTTAGGGGGGCAGGGCTATGGCTACACCTTC
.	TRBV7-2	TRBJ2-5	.	CASSLGETGYRETQYF	TGTGCCAGCAGCTTAGGCGAAACGGGTTACCGGGAGACCCAGTACTTC
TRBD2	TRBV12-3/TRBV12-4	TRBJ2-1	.	CASSFRTSGSGNEQFF	TGTGCCAGCAGTTTTAGGACTAGCGGGAGTGGCAATGAGCAGTTCTTC
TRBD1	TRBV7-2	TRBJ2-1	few	CASSLAVTGGSYNEQFF	TGTGCCAGCAGCTTAGCGGTGACAGGGGGATCCTACAATGAGCAGTTCTTC
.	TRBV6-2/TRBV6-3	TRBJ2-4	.	CASRQTATLAKNIQYF	TGTGCCAGCAGGCAGACAGCCACTTTAGCCAAAAACATTCAGTACTTC
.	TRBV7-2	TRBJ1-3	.	CASSYTGYGNTIYF	TGTGCCAGCAGTTATACAGGGTACGGAAACACCATATATTTT
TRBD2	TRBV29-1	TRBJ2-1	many	CSSTSGRPNEQFF	TGCAGTAGTACAAGCGGGAGACCCAATGAGCAGTTCTTC
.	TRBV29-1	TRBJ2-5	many	CSVGPSQETQYF	TGCAGCGTCGGACCAAGTCAAGAGACCCAGTACTTC
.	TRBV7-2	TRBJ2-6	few	CASTKGGPGANVLTF	TGTGCCAGCACTAAGGGGGGCCCTGGGGCCAACGTCCTGACTTTC
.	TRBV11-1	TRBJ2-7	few	CASSLRMGGYEQYF	TGTGCCAGCAGCTTACGCATGGGAGGCTACGAGCAGTACTTC
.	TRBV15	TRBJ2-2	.	CATSRVSTGNTGELFF	TGTGCCACCAGCAGAGTATCTACAGGGAACACCGGGGAGCTGTTTTTT
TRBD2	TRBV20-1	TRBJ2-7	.	CSAPSASGFYEQYF	TGCAGTGCCCCGTCGGCTAGCGGGTTCTACGAGCAGTACTTC
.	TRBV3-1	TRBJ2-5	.	CASSRPDRPQYF	TGTGCCAGCAGCCGCCCAGACAGACCCCAGTACTTC
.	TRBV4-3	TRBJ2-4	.	CASSQVRGAKNIQYF	TGCGCCAGCAGCCAAGTACGCGGGGCCAAAAACATTCAGTACTTC
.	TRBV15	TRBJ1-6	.	CATSRGRGPIPNSPLHF	TGTGCCACCAGCAGAGGACGGGGCCCCATCCCCAATTCACCCCTCCACTTT
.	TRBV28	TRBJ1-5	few	CASSLAANYNQPQHF	TGTGCCAGCAGTTTAGCGGCAAATTACAATCAGCCCCAGCATTTT
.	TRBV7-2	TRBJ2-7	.	CASSLAVGFSYEQYF	TGTGCCAGCAGCTTAGCTGTAGGTTTCTCCTACGAGCAGTACTTC
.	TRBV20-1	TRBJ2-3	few	CSARWGSVSTDTQYF	TGCAGTGCTCGTTGGGGGAGCGTAAGCACAGATACGCAGTATTTT
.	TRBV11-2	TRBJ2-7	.	CASSPVTLAYEQYF	TGTGCCAGCAGCCCGGTTACTTTGGCCTACGAGCAGTACTTC
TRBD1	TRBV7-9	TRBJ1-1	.	CASSQTGATFF	TGTGCCAGCAGCCAAACAGGGGCTACTTTCTTT
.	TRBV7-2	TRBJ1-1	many	CASSQQGNTEAFF	TGTGCCAGCAGTCAACAGGGGAACACTGAAGCTTTCTTT
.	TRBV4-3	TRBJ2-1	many	CASSQRDGPHSF	TGCGCCAGCAGCCAGAGGGACGGCCCCCATTCCTTC
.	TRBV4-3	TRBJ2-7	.	CASSQTPPGTGDYEQYF	TGCGCCAGCAGCCAAACCCCGCCGGGGACGGGGGATTACGAGCAGTACTTC
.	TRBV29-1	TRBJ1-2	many	CSAGQSYGYTF	TGCAGCGCTGGACAGAGCTATGGCTACACCTTC
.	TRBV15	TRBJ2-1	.	CATSRDRDEQFF	TGTGCCACCAGCAGAGATCGGGATGAGCAGTTCTTC
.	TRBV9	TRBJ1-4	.	CASSWGGSTSATNEKLFF	TGTGCCAGCAGCTGGGGCGGTTCCACCAGCGCAACTAATGAAAAACTGTTTTTT
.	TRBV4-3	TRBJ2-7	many	CASSQEEEDEQYF	TGCGCCAGCAGCCAAGAAGAGGAGGACGAGCAGTACTTC
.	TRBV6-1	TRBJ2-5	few	CASSHSNDIQETQYF	TGTGCCAGCAGCCATTCTAATGACATACAAGAGACCCAGTACTTC
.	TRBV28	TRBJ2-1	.	CASSSSAISSYNEQFF	TGTGCCAGCAGTTCCTCCGCTATCTCCTCCTACAATGAGCAGTTCTTC
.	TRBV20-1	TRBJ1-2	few	CSAKGGVYGYTF	TGCAGTGCTAAAGGCGGGGTCTATGGCTACACCTTC
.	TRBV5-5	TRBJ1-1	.	CASSLAGGLEAFF	TGTGCCAGCAGCTTGGCTGGCGGATTAGAAGCTTTCTTT
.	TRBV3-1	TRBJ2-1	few	CACSSSAGYPNEQFF	TGTGCCTGCAGCTCTAGCGCAGGATACCCAAATGAGCAGTTCTTC
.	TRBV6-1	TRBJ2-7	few	CASSAGPYEQYF	TGTGCCAGCAGTGCAGGGCCCTACGAGCAGTACTTC
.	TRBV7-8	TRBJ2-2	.	CASSPTYRAGGELFF	TGTGCCAGCAGCCCGACTTATCGGGCGGGCGGGGAGCTGTTTTTT
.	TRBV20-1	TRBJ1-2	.	CSALFPQTSYGYTF	TGCAGTGCCCTTTTCCCCCAGACCTCCTATGGCTACACCTTC
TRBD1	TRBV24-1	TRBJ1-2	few	CATSEDGTGEGYTF	TGTGCCACCAGTGAGGACGGGACAGGGGAAGGCTACACCTTC